One sample yielded the 12 T cell receptor beta chains listed below, sequenced in a study of cytomegalovirus exposure and HLA in healthy donors. The PCR was carried out with 60 Vbeta primers and 13 Jbeta primers. Some clones are missing from TCRdb's copy, which holds only in-frame ones; the method was immunoSEQ multiplex PCR. Counted here are roughly 240,000 clones, around 83% occurring once; the ten biggest clones make up about 0.25%. Sequencing used PBMCs. These receptors all come from a girl aged 2 to 10 in good health and CMV-seronegative.

This chain uses TRBV6-5 with TRBJ1-5; D ambiguous. Germline CDR1 MNHEY, CDR2 SVGAGI. This CDR3 has 15 residues. V lost 5 bases and J lost 3, with 14 bases in between. CDR3 nucleotides: TGTGCCAGCAGTCAGCCGACTTCGTCCAATCAGCCCCAGCATTTT. Its translation: CASSQPTSSNQPQHF.

The J gene is TRBJ1-6, the V gene TRBV5-1; 12 bases align to TRBD1. The CDR3 runs 15 residues. Germline CDR1 and CDR2: SGHRS and YFSETQ. V shed 4 bases, J shed 8 bases, and the junction held 4 bases outside the gene matches. CDR3 DNA: TGCGCCAGCAGCCACGGGACAGGGGGCGATTCACCCCTCCACTTT. Encoded protein: CASSHGTGGDSPLHF.

This clone was observed a few times. CDR3 sequence (DNA): TGTGCCTGGGCAGACTTAGCGGGGACCCAAGAGACCCAGTACTTC. It yields the protein CAWADLAGTQETQYF. V and J are TRBV30 and TRBJ2-5; 8 bases match TRBD2. Trimming took 5 bases from V and 1 from J; bases not matched to a gene: 9. This CDR3 region has 15 residues. Germline assignment: CDR1 GTSNPN and CDR2 SVGIG (reference sequence). The full variable domain, completed using reference TRBV30 and TRBJ2-5, is SQTIHQWPATLVQPVGSPLSLECTVEGTSNPNLYWYRQAAGRGLQLLFYSVGIGQISSEVPQNLSASRPQDRQFILSSKKLLLSDSGFYLCAWADLAGTQETQYFGPGTRLLVL.

This clone was detected only once. V and J are TRBV6-1 and TRBJ2-2, with 8 bases aligning to TRBD1. Trimming took 4 bases from V and 6 from J; bases not matched to a gene: 7. CDR3 size: 15 residues. The germline V gene encodes CDR1 MNHNS and CDR2 SASEGT. The CDR3 region has the DNA TGTGCCAGCAGTGTGGGACAGGTTAGGGCCGGGGAGCTGTTTTTT. It yields the protein CASSVGQVRAGELFF.

V usage is TRBV19 and J usage is TRBJ2-7; D is perhaps TRBD1 (5 bases). Germline values: CDR1 LNHDA, CDR2 SQIVND (reference sequence). Trimming cost V 4 bases and J 3 bases, with 10 bases left between them. The CDR3 has 13 amino acids. The CDR3: CASSRTRDYEQYF. The CDR3 bases are TGTGCCAGTAGTAGGACCAGGGACTACGAGCAGTACTTC. The variable domain in full, with the rest retrieved from reference TRBV19 and TRBJ2-7, is DGGITQSPKYLFRKEGQNVTLSCEQNLNHDAMYWYRQDPGQGLRLIYYSQIVNDFQKGDIAEGYSVSREKKESFPLTVTSAQKNPTAFYLCASSRTRDYEQYFGPGTRLTVT.

The chain combines TRBV4-1 with TRBJ2-3; 12 nucleotides align to TRBD1. V lost 5 bases and J lost 9; bases outside the gene matches: 6. CDR3 size: 14 residues. Germline V gene lookup returns CDR1 MGHRA and CDR2 YSYEKL. The CDR3: CASSGDRGRWTQYF. CDR3 sequence (DNA): TGCGCCAGCAGCGGGGACAGGGGGCGGTGGACGCAGTATTTT.

The chain employs TRBV4-3 and TRBJ2-1, with no clear D. Germline V gene sequence: CDR1 LGHNA, CDR2 YSLEER. CDR3 length equals 11 residues. V was trimmed by 11 bases and J by 3 bases, leaving 8 bases between them. The CDR3: CAPGSYNEQFF. CDR3 nucleotides: TGCGCCCCGGGTAGCTACAATGAGCAGTTCTTC.

This clone was seen only once. The chain employs TRBV2 and TRBJ2-7, with D possibly being TRBD2 (5 bases). The germline gives CDR1 SNHLY, CDR2 FYNNEI. The CDR3 spans 13 residues. Trimming shortened V by 4 bases and J by 0 bases, and 7 bases separated the two germline ends. The CDR3 spells CASSAGFSYEQYF. For the CDR3, the DNA is TGTGCCAGCAGTGCGGGGTTCTCCTACGAGCAGTACTTC.

The chain joins TRBV10-2 to TRBJ2-1, with TRBD2 matching 13 bases. J was trimmed by 8 bases and V by 6 bases; bases with no gene match: 10. This CDR3 has 16 amino acids. Germline loops: CDR1 WSHSY, CDR2 SAAADI. CDR3 sequence reads: CASRPGLAGSMDEQFF. The DNA for the CDR3 is TGCGCCAGCAGGCCGGGACTAGCGGGGTCTATGGATGAGCAGTTCTTC.

This clone was recorded once. V usage is TRBV19 and J usage is TRBJ1-5; TRBD1 is a possible D gene (6 bases). Germline CDR1 reads LNHDA; CDR2 reads SQIVND (reference sequence). The CDR3 loop spans 15 amino acids. V was clipped by 3 bases and J by 0 bases, with 9 bases between them. CDR3 loop: CASSIRTDSNQPQHF. The CDR3 nucleotides read TGTGCCAGTAGTATCCGGACAGATAGCAATCAGCCCCAGCATTTT.

The chain is built from TRBV11-2 and TRBJ1-1, with 8 bases fitting TRBD1. Germline V gene sequence: CDR1 SGHAT, CDR2 FQNNGV. V lost 5 bases to trimming and J lost 2 bases; unmatched junction nucleotides: 4. The CDR3 covers 14 residues. The CDR3 is CASSPDRVNTEAFF. CDR3 DNA: TGTGCCAGCAGCCCGGACAGGGTTAACACTGAAGCTTTCTTT.

V and J are TRBV7-6 and TRBJ2-7, with D perhaps TRBD2 (6 bases). CDR1 SGHVS and CDR2 FNYEAQ come from the germline V gene. The CDR3 consists of 14 residues. The germline V and J ends were trimmed by 3 bases and 2 bases, with 11 bases remaining between them. CDR3 protein: CASSLSGGAYEQYF. CDR3 bases: TGTGCCAGCAGCTTGAGCGGAGGGGCCTACGAGCAGTACTTC.